This TCR beta chain derives from a study of blood T cell repertoires in COVID-19. Study-level information: Acute-phase and convalescent COVID-19 samples originated in the United States, Italy and Spain. From T cells, B-cell-depleted T cells, or PBMCs came the material, which was cDNA or gDNA.

In the source study's methods: Estimated nucleated cell counts came from reference gene primer amplification. The data were produced by immunoSEQ multiplex PCR, yet TCRdb's version contains in-frame clones alone and is incomplete. V, J and clone size reflect that table, while D and trimming were determined from the DNA. The sample contains tens of thousands of clones, roughly 87% of which appear only once. Per the germline V gene, CDR1 is SEHNR and CDR2 is FQNEAQ (reference sequence). The trim removed 5 bases at V and 2 bases at J, leaving 11 bases unmatched. The CDR3 contains 19 residues. The chain carries TRBV7-9 and TRBJ2-3; 15 nucleotides line up with TRBD2. Sample: peripheral blood. The TCR comes from a woman in her forties or fifties with active COVID-19. The CDR3 spells CASSLPLGTSGRTTDTQYF. The CDR3, as DNA: TGTGCCAGCAGCCTACCATTAGGGACTAGCGGGAGGACCACAGATACGCAGTATTTT.